Listed below are T cell receptor beta chains from one sample, sequenced in a study of cytomegalovirus exposure and HLA in healthy donors. Only in-frame clones appear in the TCRdb table, and some are missing; sequencing was by immunoSEQ multiplex PCR. The data contain about 200,000 clones, 9.5% to 15% of them singletons. Material: PBMCs. These receptors were taken from a man aged 45-60 years in good health and CMV-seropositive. Both conserved end residues are part of each CDR3. Fields, in order: clone size, V gene, J gene, D gene, CDR3 DNA, CDR3 protein. A D gene is named only where the DNA matches it firmly. Not every row has a clone size; where given, it reads once, few, many or a size class.

>few|TRBV7-9|TRBJ2-7|TRBD1
TGTGCCAGCAGCCCCTCTTGGACAGGGGGGGATTACGAGCAGTACTTC
CASSPSWTGGDYEQYF
>few|TRBV11-3|TRBJ2-4|TRBD2
TGTGCCAGCAGCTTACCCCCTGCTAGCGGGGCCAAAAACATTCAGTACTTC
CASSLPPASGAKNIQYF
>.|TRBV6-5|TRBJ1-6|TRBD1
TGTGCCAGCAGTTTATCTGGACAGGGACATTCACCCCTCCACTTT
CASSLSGQGHSPLHF
>.|TRBV7-2|TRBJ2-3|.
TGTGCCAGCAGCTTAGCTGGGGCGAGCACAGATACGCAGTATTTT
CASSLAGASTDTQYF
>few|TRBV2|TRBJ2-7|TRBD2
TGTGCCAGCAGGCCTAGCGGTGCGACCTACGAGCAGTACTTC
CASRPSGATYEQYF
>few|TRBV7-7|TRBJ2-2|TRBD2
TGTGCTAGCAGCTTAGCGAGGGCTAGCGGCGGGGAGCTGTTTTTT
CASSLARASGGELFF
>few|TRBV27|TRBJ2-1|TRBD2
TGTGCCAGCAGATTGGCGGGGGGGGCCCCTGAGCAGTTCTTC
CASRLAGGAPEQFF
>few|TRBV5-6|TRBJ1-2|TRBD1
TGTGCCAGCACCCTCCGGGACAGGGCCGGTTTAGGGTATGGCTACACCTTC
CASTLRDRAGLGYGYTF
>few|TRBV14|TRBJ1-1|.
TGTGCCAGCAGCCAACGGGGGGGCTTGGGCACTGAAGCTTTCTTT
CASSQRGGLGTEAFF
>.|TRBV6-6|TRBJ2-5|.
TGTGCCAGCAGTTACGGCAGGGTATCCGAGACCCAGTACTTC
CASSYGRVSETQYF
>few|TRBV11-3|TRBJ1-1|.
TGTGCCAGCAGCTCCTCTGGGGGGATGAACACTGAAGCTTTCTTT
CASSSSGGMNTEAFF
>.|TRBV6-6|TRBJ1-5|.
TGTGCCAGCAGTAGGGGGGGCAGCCGTAGCAATCAGCCCCAGCATTTT
CASSRGGSRSNQPQHF
>.|TRBV9|TRBJ2-2|.
TGTGCCAGCAGCGTATTAGCAGATAACACCGGGGAGCTGTTTTTT
CASSVLADNTGELFF
>.|TRBV7-6|TRBJ1-3|.
TGTGCCAGCAGCCTAGGGGTACATTCGGGTTACTCTGGAAACACCATATATTTT
CASSLGVHSGYSGNTIYF
>.|TRBV7-6|TRBJ2-5|.
TGTGCCAGCAGCTTAGCGGAACATGCTTACAGAGAGACCCAGTACTTC
CASSLAEHAYRETQYF
>.|TRBV13|TRBJ1-2|.
TGTGCCAGCAGCCCAGGAGGAGGGGCCGATGGCTACACCTTC
CASSPGGGADGYTF
>few|TRBV18|TRBJ1-2|.
TGTGCCAGCTCACCCCTGGACAGCTATGGCTACACCTTC
CASSPLDSYGYTF
>.|TRBV19|TRBJ1-2|.
TGTGCCAGTAAAGGACAGCTCTATGGCTACACCTTC
CASKGQLYGYTF
>.|TRBV9|TRBJ2-3|TRBD2
TGTGCCAGCAGCGTATGGCGGGGGGCTAGCACAGATACGCAGTATTTT
CASSVWRGASTDTQYF
>few|TRBV7-9|TRBJ1-5|.
TGTGCCAGCAGCTTAGGTGTCTCGGGTCAGCCCCAGCATTTT
CASSLGVSGQPQHF
>.|TRBV10-2|TRBJ2-5|TRBD1
TGCGCCAGCAATCCACAGGGGTCCGGGACCCAGTACTTC
CASNPQGSGTQYF
>few|TRBV6-6|TRBJ2-7|TRBD1
TGTGCCAGCATTCATCAGGGGGCCCCTAACTACGAGCAGTACTTC
CASIHQGAPNYEQYF
>few|TRBV9|TRBJ1-2|.
TGTGCCAGCAGCGTAGAGTCCGGCAGGCGAGGCTACACCTTC
CASSVESGRRGYTF
>.|TRBV7-2|TRBJ2-5|TRBD2
TGTGCCAGCAGCTTAGGAGTGGGGGGGAAGACCCAGTACTTC
CASSLGVGGKTQYF
>few|TRBV29-1|TRBJ2-3|.
TGCAGCGCCCTGCCGACGACGGGTGATACGCAGTATTTT
CSALPTTGDTQYF
>.|TRBV4-3|TRBJ1-2|TRBD1
TGCGCCAGCAGCCAAGATCGGGGACAGGGACATGGCTACACCTTC
CASSQDRGQGHGYTF
>few|TRBV2|TRBJ2-3|TRBD2
TGTGCCAGCAGCCCGGGACTAGCGGTCACAGATACGCAGTATTTT
CASSPGLAVTDTQYF
>.|TRBV18|TRBJ2-5|TRBD1
TGTGCCAGCTCATGGACAGGGCAAGAGACCCAGTACTTC
CASSWTGQETQYF
>.|TRBV6-1|TRBJ1-1|TRBD1
TGTGCCAGCAGGAGGGGGGCAGGGGGCATCACTGAAGCTTTCTTT
CASRRGAGGITEAFF
>few|TRBV5-1|TRBJ1-3|.
TGCGCCAGCAGCACCCAGGGGCTTGGTGGAAACACCATATATTTT
CASSTQGLGGNTIYF
>few|TRBV7-2|TRBJ1-5|.
TGTGCCAGCAGCCAAGACAGGATAGGGCAGCCCCAGCATTTT
CASSQDRIGQPQHF
>.|TRBV27|TRBJ2-5|.
TGTGCCAGCAGTTTATCTGCCCGGGGTTGGGAGACCCAGTACTTC
CASSLSARGWETQYF
>few|TRBV28|TRBJ1-2|TRBD1
TGTGCCAGCTCGGACAGGGGGTCGTCATCCTATGGCTACACCTTC
CASSDRGSSSYGYTF
>few|TRBV19|TRBJ1-5|.
TGTGCCAGTAACTCAGGGAGGGTAAGCAATCAGCCCCAGCATTTT
CASNSGRVSNQPQHF
>few|TRBV20-1|TRBJ2-5|.
TGCAGTGCGGCACAAGAGACCCAGTACTTC
CSAAQETQYF
>few|TRBV5-4|TRBJ2-5|.
TGTGCCAGCAGCTTGACGCGGGGCCAAGAGACCCAGTACTTC
CASSLTRGQETQYF
>few|TRBV5-1|TRBJ2-7|TRBD1
TGCGCCAGCAGCCGGACAGGGGGGTCCTACGAGCAGTACTTC
CASSRTGGSYEQYF
>few|TRBV5-1|TRBJ1-2|TRBD1
TGCGCCAGCAGCCGGGACAGTTCATATTATGGCTACACCTTC
CASSRDSSYYGYTF
>.|TRBV6-1|TRBJ1-1|.
TGTGCCATCCGGAGAGGAGGGAACACTGAAGCTTTCTTT
CAIRRGGNTEAFF
>.|TRBV4-3|TRBJ2-1|TRBD2
TGCGCCAGCAGCCAAGATAGCGGGGGGTCCTACAATGAGCAGTTCTTC
CASSQDSGGSYNEQFF
>few|TRBV10-2|TRBJ2-1|TRBD2
TGCGCCAGCAGTGAGAAATGGGGGGGGTTATACAATGAGCAGTTCTTC
CASSEKWGGLYNEQFF
>.|TRBV25-1|TRBJ1-3|.
TGTGCCAGCAGTGTGACGGAGAACACCATATATTTT
CASSVTENTIYF